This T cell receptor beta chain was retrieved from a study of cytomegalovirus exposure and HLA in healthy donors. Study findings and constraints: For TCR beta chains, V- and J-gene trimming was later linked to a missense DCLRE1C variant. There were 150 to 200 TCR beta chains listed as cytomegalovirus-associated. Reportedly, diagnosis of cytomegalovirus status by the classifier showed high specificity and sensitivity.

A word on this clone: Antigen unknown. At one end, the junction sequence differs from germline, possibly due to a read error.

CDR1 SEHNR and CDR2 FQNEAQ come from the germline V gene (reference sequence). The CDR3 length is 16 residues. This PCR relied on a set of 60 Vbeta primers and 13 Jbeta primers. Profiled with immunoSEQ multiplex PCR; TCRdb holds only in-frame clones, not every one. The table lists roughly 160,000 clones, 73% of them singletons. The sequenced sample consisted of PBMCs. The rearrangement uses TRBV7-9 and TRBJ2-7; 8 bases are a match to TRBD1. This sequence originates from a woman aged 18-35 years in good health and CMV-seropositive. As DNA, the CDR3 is TGTTCCAGCAGCACACCACCGGGACAGGTCACGTACGAGCAGTACTTC. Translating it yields CSSSTPPGQVTYEQYF.